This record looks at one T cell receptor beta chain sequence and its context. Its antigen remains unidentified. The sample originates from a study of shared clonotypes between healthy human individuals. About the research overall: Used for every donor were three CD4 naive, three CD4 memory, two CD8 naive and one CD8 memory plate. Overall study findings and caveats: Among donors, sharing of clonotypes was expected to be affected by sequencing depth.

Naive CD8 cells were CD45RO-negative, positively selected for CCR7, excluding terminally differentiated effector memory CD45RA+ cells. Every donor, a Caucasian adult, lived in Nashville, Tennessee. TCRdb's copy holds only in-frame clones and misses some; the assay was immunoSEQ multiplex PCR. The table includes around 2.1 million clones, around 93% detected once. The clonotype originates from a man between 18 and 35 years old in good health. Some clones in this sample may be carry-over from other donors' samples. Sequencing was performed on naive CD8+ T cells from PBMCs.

CDR3 in amino acids: CASSFVEGGGNEQFF. The CDR3 DNA sequence: TGTGCCAGCAGTTTCGTGGAGGGAGGCGGCAATGAGCAGTTCTTC. The rearrangement links TRBV27 to TRBJ2-1, with D tentatively TRBD2 (6 bases). Germline values: CDR1 MNHEY, CDR2 SMNVEV (reference sequence). V was trimmed by 3 bases and J by 6 bases, leaving 15 bases between them. The CDR3 runs to 15 residues.